This is a list of T cell receptor beta chains from one sample in a study of technical replicates of blood from a few donors. Profiling relied on immunoSEQ multiplex PCR, and the TCRdb table lists in-frame clones only, not all of them. The sample has 80,000 or so clones, under 99% seen once. The sequencing sample was made of T cells isolated from PBMCs. The receptors stem from a human donor in good health. Both conserved end residues are part of each CDR3.

V,J,CDR3
TRBV6-5,TRBJ1-1,CASSPSGGIDTEAFF
TRBV30,TRBJ1-1,CAWSQSFRTGETEAFF
TRBV27,TRBJ2-7,CASSLLGSLYEQYF
TRBV23-1,TRBJ1-5,CASSDRNQPQHF
TRBV19,TRBJ2-5,CASSIGAGPKNQETQYF
TRBV6-6,TRBJ1-1,CASSLDSPEAFF
TRBV9,TRBJ1-1,CASSVGLRGGITEAFF
TRBV11-3,TRBJ2-1,CASSPNPGYYNEQFF
TRBV27,TRBJ2-1,CASSLLLVGNEQFF
TRBV7-8,TRBJ2-3,CASSYGTSGRSTDTQYF
TRBV7-9,TRBJ2-5,CASSSDRVKVTQYF
TRBV5-6,TRBJ1-5,CASSLKDRGVQPQHF
TRBV5-1,TRBJ2-5,CASSIQGSPETQYF
TRBV11-3,TRBJ2-7,CASSSRGTYEQYF
TRBV9,TRBJ2-4,CASSVGGGRNIQYF